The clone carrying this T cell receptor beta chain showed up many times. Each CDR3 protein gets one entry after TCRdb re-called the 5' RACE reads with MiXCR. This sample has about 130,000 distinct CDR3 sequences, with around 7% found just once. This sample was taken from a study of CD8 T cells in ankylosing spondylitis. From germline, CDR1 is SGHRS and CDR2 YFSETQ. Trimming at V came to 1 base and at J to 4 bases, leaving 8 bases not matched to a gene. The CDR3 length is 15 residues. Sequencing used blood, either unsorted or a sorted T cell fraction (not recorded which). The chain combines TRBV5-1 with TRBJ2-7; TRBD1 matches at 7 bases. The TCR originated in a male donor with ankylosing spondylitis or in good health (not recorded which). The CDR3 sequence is CASSLPGQSAYEQYF. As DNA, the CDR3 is TGCGCCAGCAGCTTGCCGGGACAGTCGGCGTACGAGCAGTACTTC.